Below, one TCR beta chain is given with its context. Participants were aged roughly 18 to 90 years, lived in roughly 23 US areas, and enrolled virtually. Participants' reported clinical history set cohort assignment. Per the germline V gene, CDR1 is LGHNT and CDR2 is FRNRAP. The V end was cut by 2 bases, the J end by 4 bases, with 14 bases between. The CDR3 covers 15 residues. This sample was included in a study of blood T cell repertoires in COVID-19. About the study: The cDNA or gDNA used as material had been derived from T cells, B-cell-depleted T cells, or PBMCs.

The method was immunoSEQ multiplex PCR; TCRdb's version includes in-frame clones alone and lacks a portion of them. The sample carries 150,000 or so clones, about nine tenths recorded once. The rearrangement joins TRBV12-5 to TRBJ1-1; D is perhaps TRBD1 (5 bases). The sequence derives from a woman in her thirties or forties who had been exposed to COVID-19. Sequencing was carried out using PBMCs or T cells enriched from blood (not recorded which). The DNA of the CDR3 is TGTGCTAGTGGTTTGATGACCTCGGGGGGCACTGAAGCTTTCTTT. As protein: CASGLMTSGGTEAFF.